This TCR beta chain came from a study of identical twins. Study observations and caveats: Zero-insertion analyses were open to partial confounding by invariant MAIT and iNKT cells.

The germline V gene has CDR1 MNHEY and CDR2 SVGEGT. Trimming took 5 bases from V and 6 from J; bases not matched to a gene: 4. The CDR3 spans 15 residues. As to this clonotype: Its cognate antigen is unknown.

cDNA carried unique molecular identifiers, and a universal primer site was added by template switching. TCRdb ran MiXCR on the 5' RACE reads and lists one entry per CDR3 protein. This table has 410,000 or so distinct CDR3 sequences, less than 20% appearing once. The rearrangement joins TRBV6-2 or TRBV6-3 to TRBJ2-1; 13 positions agree with TRBD2. Sequencing used naive T cells sorted from blood. The clonotype originates from a man in his forties or fifties in good health. The CDR3 DNA reads as TGTGCCAGCAGTCGGGGACTAGCGGGACCCAATGAGCAGTTCTTC. Encoded protein: CASSRGLAGPNEQFF.